This T cell receptor beta chain is from a study of blood T cell repertoires in COVID-19. Study summary: Whether acute or convalescent, the COVID-19 samples came from the United States, Italy and Spain.

Losses at the gene ends were 0 bases for V and 6 bases for J; bases not matched to a gene: 3. The V gene's germline CDR1 is WSHSY and CDR2 SAAADI. The length of the CDR3 is 15 residues. Per the original data handling: Amplifying reference gene primers gave estimates of nucleated cell counts. Assay used: immunoSEQ multiplex PCR; TCRdb lists only in-frame clones, some missing. Clonal size and the V and J genes are those of that table, whereas D and trimming came from the DNA. The sample consists of tens of thousands of clones, roughly 80% of them appearing once. This receptor was identified in a man aged 50-60 years with active or convalescent COVID-19. Material for sequencing was peripheral blood. The rearrangement links TRBV10-2 to TRBJ2-1; 9 nucleotides match TRBD2. CDR3 sequence reads: CASSESRGGSNEQFF. CDR3 DNA sequence: TGCGCCAGCAGTGAGTCGCGGGGGGGCTCCAATGAGCAGTTCTTC.